The rows below give T cell receptor beta chains drawn from one sample of a study of blood T cell repertoires in COVID-19. The method was immunoSEQ multiplex PCR; TCRdb's version includes in-frame clones alone and lacks a portion of them. Here the sample spans hundreds of thousands of clones, roughly 85% being singletons. Sequenced input: peripheral blood. These receptors all come from a man aged 40-49 years with acute or convalescent COVID-19. CDR3s include the opening cysteine and the closing phenylalanine or tryptophan. D genes are given only for firm matches. The size entry is marked missing in some rows and otherwise reads once, few, many or a size class.

TRBV9	TRBJ1-5	-	-	CASSSSGAAYQPQHF	TGTGCCAGCAGCTCCTCAGGGGCCGCGTATCAGCCCCAGCATTTT
TRBV7-8	TRBJ1-5	TRBD1	-	CASSLAAGGSQPQHF	TGTGCCAGCAGCTTAGCCGCAGGGGGCAGTCAGCCCCAGCATTTT
TRBV30	TRBJ1-5	TRBD1	-	CAWSVEEQGVNQPQHF	TGTGCCTGGAGTGTAGAGGAACAGGGGGTAAATCAGCCCCAGCATTTT
TRBV5-1	TRBJ2-5	TRBD1	-	CASSLEGSRGLETQYF	TGCGCCAGCAGCTTGGAAGGATCCAGGGGGCTAGAGACCCAGTACTTC
TRBV27	TRBJ2-5	TRBD2	once	CASSPLPTSGPQETQYF	TGTGCCAGCAGTCCACTACCGACTAGCGGACCTCAAGAGACCCAGTACTTC
TRBV6-6	TRBJ1-5	-	-	CASSYLAGGNQPQHF	TGTGCCAGCAGTTACTTAGCGGGGGGCAATCAGCCCCAGCATTTT
TRBV11-2	TRBJ1-5	-	-	CASSFGNQPQHF	TGTGCCAGCAGCTTCGGCAATCAGCCCCAGCATTTT
TRBV29-1	TRBJ1-2	-	-	CSVEATMGGYTF	TGCAGCGTTGAAGCGACTATGGGTGGCTACACCTTC
TRBV5-1	TRBJ2-2	TRBD1	-	CASSYGTVGAGELFF	TGCGCCAGCAGCTACGGGACAGTGGGCGCCGGGGAGCTGTTTTTT
TRBV5-1	TRBJ1-4	TRBD1	-	CASSWGTGFADEKLFF	TGCGCCAGCAGCTGGGGGACAGGGTTTGCGGATGAAAAACTGTTTTTT
TRBV10-1	TRBJ2-1	TRBD2	-	CASSLTSVSEQFF	TGCGCCAGCAGTCTGACTAGCGTTAGTGAGCAGTTCTTC
TRBV21-1	TRBJ1-5	-	-	CASSTLLDRGDASNQPQHF	TGTGCCAGCAGCACCCTTTTGGACAGGGGGGACGCTAGCAATCAGCCCCAGCATTTT
TRBV5-1	TRBJ2-1	TRBD2	-	CASSSSGTSGDNEQFF	TGCGCCAGCAGCTCCTCCGGGACTAGCGGTGACAATGAGCAGTTCTTC
TRBV28	TRBJ2-7	TRBD1	-	CASSGTGGTPREQYF	TGTGCCAGCAGCGGGACAGGGGGGACACCGAGAGAGCAGTACTTC
TRBV9	TRBJ2-1	TRBD2	-	CASSVGTSRNEQFF	TGTGCCAGCAGCGTAGGGACTAGTCGCAATGAGCAGTTCTTC
TRBV5-1	TRBJ2-7	TRBD2	-	CASSLALGGRYEQYF	TGCGCCAGCAGCCTGGCCTTGGGGGGGAGATACGAGCAGTACTTC
TRBV2	TRBJ1-5	TRBD1	-	CASSVGQGAGYQPQHF	TGTGCCAGCAGTGTGGGGCAGGGGGCAGGTTATCAGCCCCAGCATTTT
TRBV28	TRBJ1-3	TRBD1	-	CASRSGQGSSGNTIYF	TGTGCCAGCAGATCTGGACAGGGGAGCTCTGGAAACACCATATATTTT
TRBV5-1	TRBJ1-5	-	-	CASSLEGQSNQPQHF	TGCGCCAGCAGCTTGGAGGGGCAGAGCAATCAGCCCCAGCATTTT
TRBV28	TRBJ1-5	-	few	CASSTRGALIQPQHF	TGTGCCAGCAGCACTCGGGGGGCGCTTATTCAGCCCCAGCATTTT
TRBV6-6	TRBJ2-7	-	-	CASASLQSYEQYF	TGTGCCAGCGCGAGTTTACAGTCCTACGAGCAGTACTTC
TRBV14	TRBJ1-1	-	-	CASSQDRVVNTEAFF	TGTGCCAGCAGCCAAGACAGGGTCGTGAACACTGAAGCTTTCTTT
TRBV19	TRBJ2-1	TRBD2	-	CASSIRLAGGPLYNEQFF	TGTGCCAGTAGTATAAGGCTAGCGGGGGGTCCACTATACAATGAGCAGTTCTTC
TRBV20-1	TRBJ2-3	-	-	CSASTPDTQYF	TGCAGTGCTTCTACCCCGGATACGCAGTATTTT
TRBV6-1	TRBJ1-2	-	-	CASSEEGRENYGYTF	TGTGCCAGCAGTGAAGAAGGCAGGGAAAACTATGGCTACACCTTC
TRBV27	TRBJ2-3	-	-	CASSPPLAGSTDTQYF	TGTGCCAGCAGTCCCCCTCTTGCGGGGAGCACAGATACGCAGTATTTT
TRBV7-9	TRBJ1-2	TRBD1	-	CASISDREPSGGYTF	TGTGCCAGCATCTCAGACAGGGAACCTTCAGGGGGCTACACCTTC
TRBV9	TRBJ1-6	-	-	CASSGTSDVNYPLHF	TGTGCCAGCAGCGGAACTTCCGACGTCAACTATCCCCTCCACTTT
TRBV7-8	TRBJ2-3	-	-	CASSLMGGALDTQYF	TGTGCCAGCAGCTTAATGGGGGGGGCCCTAGATACGCAGTATTTT
TRBV28	TRBJ2-7	TRBD1	-	CASRPGTGGLYEQYF	TGTGCCAGCAGGCCCGGGACAGGGGGACTCTACGAGCAGTACTTC
TRBV27	TRBJ2-1	TRBD2	once	CASSPRWASGGANEQFF	TGTGCCAGCAGTCCCCGATGGGCTAGCGGGGGGGCGAATGAGCAGTTCTTC
TRBV24-1	TRBJ2-2	-	-	CATPPWVRGTGELFF	TGTGCCACCCCTCCGTGGGTCAGGGGCACCGGGGAGCTGTTTTTT
TRBV11-2	TRBJ2-1	TRBD2	-	CASSLDGLAGTHWFF	TGTGCCAGCAGCTTAGACGGGCTAGCGGGGACCCACTGGTTCTTC
TRBV7-9	TRBJ1-4	TRBD1	-	CASSLGRDRGTYNEKLFF	TGTGCCAGCAGCTTAGGAAGGGACAGGGGGACCTATAATGAAAAACTGTTTTTT
TRBV11-3	TRBJ2-7	TRBD1	few	CASRNRGESSYEQYF	TGTGCCAGCAGAAACAGGGGAGAAAGCTCCTACGAGCAGTACTTC
TRBV21-1	TRBJ1-4	-	-	CASPKGDRGIANEKLFF	TGTGCCAGCCCCAAGGGAGACAGGGGGATTGCTAATGAAAAACTGTTTTTT
TRBV2	TRBJ2-7	TRBD1	-	CATARTGGGEQYF	TGTGCCACCGCCCGGACAGGGGGCGGCGAGCAGTACTTC
TRBV28	TRBJ1-1	TRBD1	-	CASRDRRYTEAFF	TGTGCCAGCAGGGACAGGCGTTACACTGAAGCTTTCTTT
TRBV6-6	TRBJ2-7	TRBD2	-	CASRKTSGVSYEQYF	TGTGCCAGCAGAAAAACTAGCGGGGTCTCCTACGAGCAGTACTTC
TRBV25-1	TRBJ2-7	-	-	CASSTGSLHEQYF	TGTGCCAGCAGTACCGGGAGTCTCCACGAGCAGTACTTC
TRBV10-2	TRBJ1-2	-	-	CASSEQGLVGGYTF	TGCGCCAGCAGTGAACAGGGTCTGGTTGGTGGCTACACCTTC
TRBV7-8	TRBJ1-2	-	-	CASSTRDTLYGYTF	TGTGCCAGCAGCACCCGGGATACCCTCTATGGCTACACCTTC
TRBV6-6	TRBJ1-5	TRBD1	-	CASSTGTVQNQPQHF	TGTGCCAGCAGCACCGGGACAGTCCAAAATCAGCCCCAGCATTTT
TRBV9	TRBJ2-1	-	-	CASSVVGGADEQFF	TGTGCCAGCAGCGTAGTGGGGGGGGCCGATGAGCAGTTCTTC
TRBV3-1/TRBV3-2	TRBJ2-6	TRBD1	-	CASSQGAGQGVSGANVLTF	TGTGCCAGCAGCCAAGGGGCAGGTCAGGGGGTTTCTGGGGCCAACGTCCTGACTTTC
TRBV6-1	TRBJ2-7	-	-	CASSEGDSPGHEQYF	TGTGCCAGCAGTGAAGGCGACAGTCCAGGCCACGAGCAGTACTTC
TRBV6-2/TRBV6-3	TRBJ2-2	-	-	CASSYGRNTGELFF	TGTGCCAGCAGTTACGGCAGAAACACCGGGGAGCTGTTTTTT
TRBV18	TRBJ1-1	-	-	CASSPTGTEAFF	TGTGCCAGCTCACCTACAGGGACTGAAGCTTTCTTT
TRBV9	TRBJ2-2	TRBD2	-	CASSVAGGVIQAGELFF	TGTGCCAGCAGCGTAGCGGGGGGGGTAATACAGGCCGGGGAGCTGTTTTTT
TRBV9	TRBJ1-2	-	-	CASSLPGDYGYTF	TGTGCCAGCAGCCTCCCCGGGGACTATGGCTACACCTTC
TRBV28	TRBJ1-2	TRBD1	-	CASNMDRGSYGYTF	TGTGCCAGCAACATGGACAGGGGCAGCTATGGCTACACCTTC
TRBV13	TRBJ1-1	-	-	CASSMGTRAEAFF	TGTGCCAGCAGCATGGGTACGAGGGCTGAAGCTTTCTTT
TRBV3-1/TRBV3-2	TRBJ1-1	-	-	CASSQKQNTEAFF	TGTGCCAGCAGCCAAAAGCAGAACACTGAAGCTTTCTTT